This TCR beta chain was sequenced for a study of cytomegalovirus exposure and HLA in healthy donors. Study summary: Earlier sequencing of 150 million to 200 million T cells yielded approximately 100 million unique TCR beta sequences. Within the Caucasian-associated ancestry cluster were about 81% of the 398 genotyped donors.

The study ran its PCR with 60 Vbeta and 13 Jbeta primers. Sequenced by immunoSEQ multiplex PCR; TCRdb stores in-frame clones only, minus some. The sample lists under 200,000 clones; approximately 83% were seen once. The V and J ends lost 4 bases and 10 bases respectively, with 17 bases between them. The CDR3 loop spans 14 amino acids. Germline CDR1 reads SNHLY; CDR2 reads FYNNEI. The sequenced material came from PBMCs. This receptor was identified in a man between 18 and 35 years old in good health and CMV-seropositive. This chain joins TRBV2 and TRBJ2-1; possibly TRBD2 for D (5 bases). This CDR3 reads CASSARTSSLEQFF. CDR3 nucleotides: TGTGCCAGCAGTGCCCGCACTAGTTCTCTCGAGCAGTTCTTC. Variable domain in full (rest from reference TRBV2 and TRBJ2-1): EPEVTQTPSHQVTQMGQEVILRCVPISNHLYFYWYRQILGQKVEFLVSFYNNEISEKSEIFDDQFSVERPDGSNFTLKIRSTKLEDSAMYFCASSARTSSLEQFFGPGTRLTVL.